Following are 22 T cell receptor beta chains from one sample sequenced in a study of T and B cells in COVID-19 patients. Blood genomic DNA input for TRB amplification was about 250-500 ng. TRB rearrangements were amplified by multiplex PCR with BIOMED2 TRB-A/B primers. TCRdb re-called the multiplex PCR reads through MiXCR, storing one row per CDR3 protein. The sample lists about 14,000 distinct CDR3 sequences; roughly 26% were seen once. Sequencing used blood. The receptors stem from a human donor who had recovered from COVID-19.

This clonotype was found once. This sequence joins TRBV20-1 and TRBJ2-3; TRBD2 aligns across 9 bases. Looked up from germline, CDR1 is DFQATT and CDR2 is SNEGSKA (reference sequence). The CDR3 consists of 15 residues. Trimming removed 8 bases from V and 6 bases from J; junction bases left unmatched: 15. The DNA of the CDR3 is TGCAGTCACCAACCCCCGGGGACTAGCATGGATACGCAGTATTTT. Protein: CSHQPPGTSMDTQYF.

The chain joins TRBV7-2 to TRBJ2-2; the D is unclear. CDR1 SGHTA and CDR2 FQGNSA come from the germline V gene. With 5 bases removed from V and 3 bases from J, the gap between germline ends came to 4 bases. The CDR3 has 12 residues. DNA for the CDR3: TGTGCCAGCAGCCCCGACACCGGGGAGCTGTTTTTT. Its translation: CASSPDTGELFF.

Of note for this clonotype: Just one base apart from a much larger clone, this may be a read error. J is TRBJ2-2 and V is TRBV6-1; 8 nucleotides match TRBD1. Per germline, CDR1 MNHNS and CDR2 SASEGT. V gave up 5 bases and J gave up 2 bases; unmatched junction bases: 7. The CDR3 consists of 16 residues. The CDR3 loop reads CASSRTGGTNTGELFF. The CDR3 coding sequence is TGTGCCAGCAGTCGCACAGGGGGGACAAACACCGGGGAGCTGTTTTTT.

CDR3 region: CASSMREWGNSPLHF. In DNA form, the CDR3 reads TGTGCCAGCAGTATGAGGGAGTGGGGTAATTCACCCCTCCACTTT. V and J are TRBV6-1 and TRBJ1-6; D not resolved. This CDR3 region has 15 residues. Germline-derived CDR1 and CDR2 are MNHNS and SASEGT. The germline V and J ends were trimmed by 5 bases and 6 bases, with 14 bases remaining between them.

In its sample, this clonotype was seen a few times. The V gene is TRBV6-4, the J gene TRBJ1-5, with D unclear. The length of the CDR3 is 13 residues. V was clipped by 3 bases and J by 7 bases, with 10 bases between them. From germline, CDR1 is MRHNA and CDR2 SNTAGT. CDR3 residues: CASSENGGQPQHF. The CDR3 bases are TGTGCCAGCAGTGAAAATGGCGGCCAGCCCCAGCATTTT.

This clonotype is labeled medium-sized. The rearrangement uses TRBV12-3 or TRBV12-4 and TRBJ2-1; no definite D call. This CDR3 region has 11 residues. The ends were cut back, 3 bases at V and 7 bases at J, with 4 bases in the middle. As DNA, the CDR3 is TGTGCCAGCAGTTTTTCGAATGAGCAGTTCTTC. It specifies CASSFSNEQFF.

This chain uses TRBV19 with TRBJ1-5; a possible D gene is TRBD1 (5 bases). Trimming removed 11 bases at V and 5 bases at J, with 19 bases between. The CDR3 has 14 residues. Germline V lookup: CDR1 LNHDA, CDR2 SQIVND (reference sequence). This CDR3 is CAGSEAGYYQPQHF. The DNA for the CDR3 is TGTGCCGGTTCCGAGGCAGGGTACTATCAGCCCCAGCATTTT.

This clonotype was counted many times. The rearrangement uses TRBV5-4 and TRBJ2-2; TRBD2 agrees at 8 bases. Germline CDR1 reads SGHNT; CDR2 reads YYREEE (reference sequence). The CDR3 runs to 16 residues. V trimming: 2 bases; J trimming: 1 base; junction bases outside the gene matches: 4. CDR3: CASSFSAGGNTGELFF. CDR3 in DNA: TGTGCCAGCAGCTTTTCTGCGGGGGGGAACACCGGGGAGCTGTTTTTT.

This clonotype was seen ten or more times. The chain links TRBV5-6 to TRBJ2-3; the match to TRBD2 covers 10 bases. Germline V CDR1 and CDR2: SGHDT, YYEEEE. V shed 3 bases and J 4 bases; nucleotides not matched to a gene: 5. The CDR3 is made up of 15 amino acids. The CDR3 sequence is CASSSPSGSSDTQYF. In nucleotides, the CDR3 is TGTGCCAGCAGCTCGCCTAGCGGGAGTTCAGATACGCAGTATTTT.

The V call is TRBV11-1, the J call TRBJ2-7, with 11 positions matching TRBD2. Germline V CDR1 and CDR2: SGHAT, FQDESV (reference sequence). V dropped 0 bases and J dropped 4; count of bases not matched to a gene: 2. There are 15 residues in the CDR3. The CDR3 region is CASSLATSGNYEQYF. The CDR3 DNA reads as TGTGCCAGCAGCTTAGCGACTAGCGGGAATTACGAGCAGTACTTC.

The rearrangement links TRBV20-1 to TRBJ2-7, with TRBD2 identical over 14 bases. The V gene's germline CDR1 is DFQATT and CDR2 SNEGSKA (reference sequence). Losses at the gene ends were 7 bases for V and 6 bases for J; bases not matched to a gene: 5. The CDR3 sequence is 13 residues long. The CDR3 DNA is TGCAGTGTCGCCGGACTAGCGGGAGGCGAGCAGTACTTC. Translated, it gives CSVAGLAGGEQYF.

This clonotype is medium-sized (0.01 to 0.1%) by share. The chain links TRBV19 to TRBJ1-1, with D uncertain. CDR1 and CDR2 (germline): LNHDA, SQIVND (reference sequence). V shed 9 bases and J shed 3 bases, with 20 bases lying between them. CDR3 length: 15 amino acids. The CDR3 here is CASQLWAGIDTEAFF. The CDR3, as DNA: TGTGCCAGCCAACTATGGGCCGGTATCGACACTGAAGCTTTCTTT.

This sequence joins TRBV7-2 and TRBJ2-1; D remains unclear. The CDR3 has 12 amino acids. The germline CDR1 and CDR2 sequences are SGHTA and FQGNSA. V lost 2 bases and J 7 bases, leaving 6 bases between the germline ends. The CDR3 region is CASSLIANEQFF. DNA of the CDR3: TGTGCCAGCAGCTTAATAGCAAATGAGCAGTTCTTC.

This clonotype is judged medium-sized. The chain is built from TRBV12-3 or TRBV12-4 and TRBJ2-3; perhaps TRBD2 as D (5 bases). This CDR3 is 13 amino acids long. V shed 4 bases and J shed 6 bases, with 11 bases lying between them. In DNA, the CDR3 is TGTGCCAGCAGTTCGACTACTCAGGATACGCAGTATTTT. The encoded protein is CASSSTTQDTQYF.

This clonotype is medium-sized by share. The chain uses TRBV29-1 and TRBJ2-7; 7 nucleotides match TRBD1. This CDR3 contains 14 residues. Trimming at V came to 1 base and at J to 3 bases, leaving 6 bases not matched to a gene. Germline CDR1 and CDR2: SQVTM and ANQGSEA. The DNA for the CDR3 is TGCAGCGTTGAAGGACAGGGCCAAGGCTACGAGCAGTACTTC. Its protein product is CSVEGQGQGYEQYF.

This clonotype was seen only a few times. This chain uses TRBV10-3 with TRBJ2-7, with D unclear. V shed 2 bases and J shed 3 bases, with 8 bases lying between them. The CDR3 is 13 residues long. CDR1 and CDR2 (germline): ENHRY, SYGVKD. CDR3 sequence (DNA): TGTGCCATCAGTGAGGAAGGCTTCTACGAGCAGTACTTC. Residues: CAISEEGFYEQYF.

The rearrangement links TRBV6-5 to TRBJ2-1, with TRBD1 matching 12 bases. Germline assignment: CDR1 MNHEY and CDR2 SVGAGI. The length of the CDR3 is 18 residues. The ends lost 11 bases at V and 0 bases at J; junction bases unmatched: 14. The CDR3 nucleotides read TGTGCCGCCCAGGGAGGGACAGGGGGCCTTAGCTCCTACAATGAGCAGTTCTTC. Translating gives CAAQGGTGGLSSYNEQFF.

The rearrangement joins TRBV4-3 to TRBJ2-7; the D is unclear. CDR3 length equals 14 residues. Germline values: CDR1 LGHNA, CDR2 YSLEER. The V end lost 0 bases, the J end lost 7 bases, and 13 bases lay between the germline ends. This CDR3 reads CASSQELELREQYF. The CDR3 DNA reads TGCGCCAGCAGCCAAGAACTGGAACTGCGAGAGCAGTACTTC.

The chain carries TRBV12-3 or TRBV12-4 and TRBJ2-5, with D uncertain. The CDR3 contains 13 residues. Trimming took 1 base from V and 5 from J, leaving 8 bases between them. Here the CDR3 reads CASSLGAWETQYF. Written as DNA, the CDR3 is TGTGCCAGCAGTTTAGGAGCTTGGGAGACCCAGTACTTC.

This clonotype is medium-sized (0.01 to 0.1%) by share. The rearrangement joins TRBV5-6 to TRBJ2-6, with D maybe TRBD2 (5 bases). Germline CDR1 and CDR2: SGHDT and YYEEEE. The CDR3 has 15 amino acids. Trimming cost V 0 bases and J 4 bases, with 8 bases left between them. The CDR3 loop reads CASSLGGFGANVLTF. CDR3 bases: TGTGCCAGCAGCTTGGGAGGGTTCGGGGCCAACGTCCTGACTTTC.

By sample share, this clonotype is medium-sized. The chain joins TRBV29-1 to TRBJ2-3, with 8 bases that match TRBD2. This CDR3 is built from 15 residues. J was trimmed by 2 bases and V by 7 bases; bases with no gene match: 11. Germline V gives CDR1 SQVTM, CDR2 ANQGSEA. In nucleotides, the CDR3 is TGCAGCGCCGGGAGGGGGAACTCCCTCACAGATACGCAGTATTTT. It translates to CSAGRGNSLTDTQYF.

Only one count was recorded for this clonotype. The gene calls are TRBV4-3 and TRBJ1-2; a weak D match, TRBD1 (5 bases). The CDR3 is made up of 14 amino acids. Germline loops: CDR1 LGHNA, CDR2 YSLEER. V lost 4 bases to trimming and J lost 1 base, with 10 bases between them. The CDR3 here is CASSPEGRNYGYTF. Written as DNA, the CDR3 is TGCGCCAGCAGCCCCGAGGGGCGTAACTATGGCTACACCTTC.